This TCR beta chain derives from a study of blood T cell repertoires in COVID-19. Study details: Samples came from the United States, Italy and Spain, spanning acute and convalescent COVID-19. PBMCs, B-cell-depleted T cells, or T cells provided the cDNA or gDNA that made up the material.

Germline CDR1 is SGHTA and CDR2 is FQGTGA. The CDR3 runs 14 residues. V shed 5 bases and J 3 bases; nucleotides not matched to a gene: 6. Original analysis: Estimation of nucleated cell counts was performed using reference gene primer amplification. Clones were sequenced by immunoSEQ multiplex PCR, and TCRdb holds only the in-frame ones, with some missing. That table gives V, J and clone size, and the DNA gave D and trimming. The table lists under 350,000 clones, about 89% of them singletons, with approximately 4.6% in the top ten. This clone has only one observation. The V and J genes are TRBV7-3 and TRBJ2-7; 8 positions match TRBD1. Material for sequencing was peripheral blood. This receptor was obtained from a man aged 40-55 years with acute or convalescent COVID-19. The CDR3 region has the DNA TGTGCCAGCAGCCCTGACAGGGGAGGCTACGAGCAGTACTTC. Protein: CASSPDRGGYEQYF. Full variable domain (remainder filled in from reference TRBV7-3 and TRBJ2-7): GAGVSQTPSNKVTEKGKYVELRCDPISGHTALYWYRQSLGQGPEFLIYFQGTGAADDSGLPNDRFFAVRPEGSVSTLKIQRTERGDSAVYLCASSPDRGGYEQYFGPGTRLTVT.